This is a list of T cell receptor beta chains from one sample in a study of blood T cell repertoires in COVID-19. The assay was immunoSEQ multiplex PCR, and TCRdb's table has in-frame clones only and misses some. The profile shows around 140,000 clones, roughly 80% of them singletons. The specimen was peripheral blood. The origin of the receptors is a woman of 80 years or more with acute or convalescent COVID-19. The CDR3 runs from the conserved cysteine through the conserved F or W. Each record gives: CDR3 length, J gene, D gene, V gene, clone size, CDR3 DNA, CDR3 protein. D genes are given only for firm matches. Rows give clone size only sometimes, using once, few, many, or a class for an expanded clone.

CDR3 length: 12; J gene: TRBJ1-5; D gene: NA; V gene: TRBV3-1/TRBV3-2; clone size: NA; CDR3 DNA: TGTGCCAGCAGTCTAGCGGATCAGCCCCAGCATTTT; CDR3 protein: CASSLADQPQHF
CDR3 length: 15; J gene: TRBJ2-1; D gene: NA; V gene: TRBV21-1; clone size: NA; CDR3 DNA: TGTGCCAGCAGCAAAGTTGAGAGGGGGCGGGATGAGCAGTTCTTC; CDR3 protein: CASSKVERGRDEQFF
CDR3 length: 16; J gene: TRBJ1-2; D gene: NA; V gene: TRBV18; clone size: NA; CDR3 DNA: TGTGCCAGCTCACCAAGCAACGGAGACAGAAGCTATGGCTACACCTTC; CDR3 protein: CASSPSNGDRSYGYTF
CDR3 length: 16; J gene: TRBJ1-3; D gene: TRBD1; V gene: TRBV5-1; clone size: NA; CDR3 DNA: TGCGCCAGCAGCTCCGGGACAGACCTCTCTGGAAACACCATATATTTT; CDR3 protein: CASSSGTDLSGNTIYF
CDR3 length: 16; J gene: TRBJ2-2; D gene: TRBD2; V gene: TRBV19; clone size: once; CDR3 DNA: TGTGCCAGTAGTAACCCGGCTAGCGGAGACGGGAGGGAGCTGTTTTTT; CDR3 protein: CASSNPASGDGRELFF
CDR3 length: 16; J gene: TRBJ2-3; D gene: TRBD1; V gene: TRBV9; clone size: few; CDR3 DNA: TGTGCCAGCAGCGGACAGGGGGCCTCGATGACAGATACGCAGTATTTT; CDR3 protein: CASSGQGASMTDTQYF
CDR3 length: 13; J gene: TRBJ2-7; D gene: NA; V gene: TRBV5-6; clone size: NA; CDR3 DNA: TGTGCCAGCAGCCGCCGTATTAGCCACGAGCAGTACTTC; CDR3 protein: CASSRRISHEQYF
CDR3 length: 18; J gene: TRBJ2-7; D gene: TRBD2; V gene: TRBV5-1; clone size: NA; CDR3 DNA: TGCGCCAGCAGCTTGCGGGCCCAACCCAGCGGGGGGGCCTACGAGCAGTACTTC; CDR3 protein: CASSLRAQPSGGAYEQYF
CDR3 length: 15; J gene: TRBJ1-2; D gene: TRBD1; V gene: TRBV7-2; clone size: NA; CDR3 DNA: TGTGCCAGCAGCCCCGACAGGGCGGGGCACTATGGCTACACCTTC; CDR3 protein: CASSPDRAGHYGYTF
CDR3 length: 13; J gene: TRBJ1-1; D gene: NA; V gene: TRBV19; clone size: NA; CDR3 DNA: TGTGCCAGTAGTATAACAGGTTTAACTGAAGCTTTCTTT; CDR3 protein: CASSITGLTEAFF
CDR3 length: 14; J gene: TRBJ2-3; D gene: NA; V gene: TRBV24-1; clone size: NA; CDR3 DNA: TGTGCCACCAGTGGCAGGGGTAGCACAGATACGCAGTATTTT; CDR3 protein: CATSGRGSTDTQYF
CDR3 length: 14; J gene: TRBJ1-3; D gene: NA; V gene: TRBV6-6; clone size: NA; CDR3 DNA: TGTGCCACCTACGACTCTAGCTCTGGAAACACCATATATTTT; CDR3 protein: CATYDSSSGNTIYF
CDR3 length: 13; J gene: TRBJ1-5; D gene: NA; V gene: TRBV19; clone size: NA; CDR3 DNA: TGTGCCAGTAGTATAGGAGAGCGGGGGCCCCAGCATTTT; CDR3 protein: CASSIGERGPQHF
CDR3 length: 15; J gene: TRBJ2-3; D gene: TRBD2; V gene: TRBV4-1; clone size: NA; CDR3 DNA: TGCGCCAGCAGCCAAGAACTAGCGGGGGCAGATACGCAGTATTTT; CDR3 protein: CASSQELAGADTQYF
CDR3 length: 15; J gene: TRBJ1-4; D gene: NA; V gene: TRBV10-2; clone size: NA; CDR3 DNA: TGCGCCAGCAGTGAGAATGACAGGCAGAATGAAAAACTGTTTTTT; CDR3 protein: CASSENDRQNEKLFF
CDR3 length: 13; J gene: TRBJ2-7; D gene: NA; V gene: TRBV19; clone size: once; CDR3 DNA: TGTGCCAGTAGTCCATCGACAGCCCACGAGCAGTACTTC; CDR3 protein: CASSPSTAHEQYF
CDR3 length: 17; J gene: TRBJ2-1; D gene: TRBD2; V gene: TRBV14; clone size: NA; CDR3 DNA: TGTGCCAGCAGCCCCCAGCCTCCGGGACTACTATACAATGAGCAGTTCTTC; CDR3 protein: CASSPQPPGLLYNEQFF
CDR3 length: 19; J gene: TRBJ2-5; D gene: TRBD2; V gene: TRBV4-3; clone size: NA; CDR3 DNA: TGCGCCAGCAGCCAAGAATACGGGACTAGCGGGGGGTACCAAGAGACCCAGTACTTC; CDR3 protein: CASSQEYGTSGGYQETQYF
CDR3 length: 15; J gene: TRBJ2-7; D gene: NA; V gene: TRBV7-9; clone size: NA; CDR3 DNA: TGTGCCAGCAGCCCGCCCATAGGACGGGGGAGAGGGCAGTACTTC; CDR3 protein: CASSPPIGRGRGQYF
CDR3 length: 13; J gene: TRBJ1-4; D gene: NA; V gene: TRBV9; clone size: NA; CDR3 DNA: TGTGCCAGCAGCAGGGGCGAAAATGAAAAACTGTTTTTT; CDR3 protein: CASSRGENEKLFF
CDR3 length: 15; J gene: TRBJ1-2; D gene: TRBD1; V gene: TRBV7-8; clone size: NA; CDR3 DNA: TGTGCCAGCAGCTTAGGACAGGGTAGATTCTATGGCTACACCTTC; CDR3 protein: CASSLGQGRFYGYTF
CDR3 length: 12; J gene: TRBJ2-5; D gene: NA; V gene: TRBV18; clone size: NA; CDR3 DNA: TGTGCCAGCTCACCTAATTTGGAGACCCAGTACTTC; CDR3 protein: CASSPNLETQYF
CDR3 length: 15; J gene: TRBJ2-1; D gene: TRBD2; V gene: TRBV18; clone size: NA; CDR3 DNA: TGTGCCAGCTCACCGGGACTAGCGGGTTTCTCTGAGCAGTTCTTC; CDR3 protein: CASSPGLAGFSEQFF
CDR3 length: 14; J gene: TRBJ1-4; D gene: NA; V gene: TRBV5-4; clone size: NA; CDR3 DNA: TGTGCCAGCAGCCGGGGGGGGCGGGTTGAAAAACTGTTTTTT; CDR3 protein: CASSRGGRVEKLFF
CDR3 length: 15; J gene: TRBJ2-2; D gene: TRBD1; V gene: TRBV5-4; clone size: NA; CDR3 DNA: TGTGCCAGCAGCTTGGGACAGGGCAACACCGGGGAGCTGTTTTTT; CDR3 protein: CASSLGQGNTGELFF
CDR3 length: 14; J gene: TRBJ2-7; D gene: NA; V gene: TRBV6-5; clone size: NA; CDR3 DNA: TGTGCCAGCAGTTACGGGCGCAAGTCCTACGAGCAGTACTTC; CDR3 protein: CASSYGRKSYEQYF
CDR3 length: 18; J gene: TRBJ2-1; D gene: TRBD2; V gene: TRBV20-1; clone size: NA; CDR3 DNA: TGCAGTGCTAGTAAGGGGACTAGCGGGAGCTTAGGTGACAATGAGCAGTTCTTC; CDR3 protein: CSASKGTSGSLGDNEQFF
CDR3 length: 15; J gene: TRBJ1-6; D gene: TRBD1; V gene: TRBV27; clone size: NA; CDR3 DNA: TGTGCCAGCAGGCGCGGGACAGGGGAGAATTCACCCCTCCACTTT; CDR3 protein: CASRRGTGENSPLHF
CDR3 length: 16; J gene: TRBJ2-2; D gene: TRBD1; V gene: TRBV5-1; clone size: NA; CDR3 DNA: TGCGCCAGCAGCTTGGGGACAGGGGTTTCCACCGGGGAGCTGTTTTTT; CDR3 protein: CASSLGTGVSTGELFF
CDR3 length: 15; J gene: TRBJ1-2; D gene: TRBD1; V gene: TRBV5-1; clone size: NA; CDR3 DNA: TGCGCCAGCAGCTGGGGGGACAGCCCTAACTATGGCTACACCTTC; CDR3 protein: CASSWGDSPNYGYTF
CDR3 length: 13; J gene: TRBJ1-5; D gene: TRBD1; V gene: TRBV29-1; clone size: NA; CDR3 DNA: TGCAGCGTCGGGACAGGGGGCGGTCAGCCCCAGCATTTT; CDR3 protein: CSVGTGGGQPQHF
CDR3 length: 17; J gene: TRBJ1-6; D gene: TRBD1; V gene: TRBV10-2; clone size: NA; CDR3 DNA: TGCGCCAGCAGTGAGAGCCCCGGACAGGGAGGGAATTCACCCCTCCACTTT; CDR3 protein: CASSESPGQGGNSPLHF
CDR3 length: 14; J gene: TRBJ2-7; D gene: TRBD1; V gene: TRBV5-4; clone size: NA; CDR3 DNA: TGTGCCAGCAGCTTAGCCGGGACAGGGCGCGAGCAGTACTTC; CDR3 protein: CASSLAGTGREQYF
CDR3 length: 14; J gene: TRBJ2-3; D gene: TRBD1; V gene: TRBV27; clone size: NA; CDR3 DNA: TGTGCCAGCAACCAACAGGGGGCGCGTTCTGCGCAGTATTTT; CDR3 protein: CASNQQGARSAQYF
CDR3 length: 14; J gene: TRBJ1-4; D gene: NA; V gene: TRBV27; clone size: NA; CDR3 DNA: TGTGCCAGCAGTTACGGCAGGGGTGGAGAAAAACTGTTTTTT; CDR3 protein: CASSYGRGGEKLFF
CDR3 length: 14; J gene: TRBJ2-5; D gene: TRBD1; V gene: TRBV24-1; clone size: NA; CDR3 DNA: TGTGCCACCAGTGGCCGGGACAGGGGGGAGACCCAGTACTTC; CDR3 protein: CATSGRDRGETQYF
CDR3 length: 16; J gene: TRBJ2-7; D gene: TRBD2; V gene: TRBV5-4; clone size: NA; CDR3 DNA: TGTGCCAGCAGCACCCTAGCGGGACAGTCCTCCTACGAGCAGTACTTC; CDR3 protein: CASSTLAGQSSYEQYF
CDR3 length: 16; J gene: TRBJ2-1; D gene: NA; V gene: TRBV27; clone size: NA; CDR3 DNA: TGTGCCAGCAGTTCCCAAGGACTACCCGCAGGCAATGAGCAGTTCTTC; CDR3 protein: CASSSQGLPAGNEQFF
CDR3 length: 16; J gene: TRBJ2-5; D gene: TRBD1; V gene: TRBV9; clone size: NA; CDR3 DNA: TGTGCCAGCAGCCCCCGACAGGGATTAGGCCAAGAGACCCAGTACTTC; CDR3 protein: CASSPRQGLGQETQYF
CDR3 length: 16; J gene: TRBJ2-5; D gene: TRBD2; V gene: TRBV7-6; clone size: NA; CDR3 DNA: TGTGCCAGCAGCTTCCTGGGACTAGCGGGACCGGAGACCCAGTACTTC; CDR3 protein: CASSFLGLAGPETQYF